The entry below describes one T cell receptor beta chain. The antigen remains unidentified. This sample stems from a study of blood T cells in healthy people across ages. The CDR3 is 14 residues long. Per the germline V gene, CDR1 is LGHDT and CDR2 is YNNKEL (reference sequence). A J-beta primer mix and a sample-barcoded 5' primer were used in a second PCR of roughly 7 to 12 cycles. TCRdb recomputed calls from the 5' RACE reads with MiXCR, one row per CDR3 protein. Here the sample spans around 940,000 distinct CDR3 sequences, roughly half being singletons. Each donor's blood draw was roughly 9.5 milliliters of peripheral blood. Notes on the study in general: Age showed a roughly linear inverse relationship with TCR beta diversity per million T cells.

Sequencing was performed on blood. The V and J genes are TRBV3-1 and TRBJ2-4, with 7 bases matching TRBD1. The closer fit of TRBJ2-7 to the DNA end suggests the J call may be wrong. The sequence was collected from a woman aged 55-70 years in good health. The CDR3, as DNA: TGTGCCAGCAGCCCTTCGAACAGGGGCCACGAGCAGTACTTC. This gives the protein CASSPSNRGHEQYF.